This record concerns one T cell receptor (beta chain) sequence. Antigen specificity is unknown. The sample originates from a study of cytomegalovirus exposure and HLA in healthy donors. Study-level results: Researchers had no immune exposure information except CMV serostatus available. Most subjects had HLA-A and HLA-B alleles reportedly predicted accurately by TCR beta sequences.

The germline V gene has CDR1 MGHRA and CDR2 YSYEKL. With 2 bases removed from V and 6 bases from J, the gap between germline ends came to 14 bases. This CDR3 comprises 14 residues. A multiplex PCR was run with 60 Vbeta primers and 13 Jbeta primers. As processed by the authors: Per a later analysis, the number of unique TCR beta chains was some 75 million, of which roughly 10 million were shared. Only in-frame clones appear in the TCRdb table, and some are missing; sequencing was by immunoSEQ multiplex PCR. V and J calls and clone size are copied from that table; D and trimming were computed from the DNA. The data hold approximately 180,000 clones, with 84% observed a single time.

This TCR was recovered from a man between 18 and 29 years old in good health and CMV-seronegative. The chain is built from TRBV4-1 and TRBJ2-7, with D hard to call. The sample taken for sequencing was PBMCs. The CDR3 DNA sequence: TGCGCCAGCAGCCAAAGCATAACGCAGCGCGAGCAGTACTTC. Amino acids: CASSQSITQREQYF.